The T cell receptor beta chain described here comes from a study of blood T cell repertoires in COVID-19. About the research overall: Italy, Spain and the United States were the sources of the convalescent and acute COVID-19 samples. PBMCs, B-cell-depleted T cells, or T cells provided the cDNA or gDNA that made up the material.

In the authors' methods: Nucleated cell number was recorded as an estimate derived from reference gene primer amplification. The method was immunoSEQ multiplex PCR; TCRdb's version includes in-frame clones alone and lacks a portion of them. V, J and clone size reflect that table, while D and trimming were determined from the DNA. The table lists some 150,000 clones, about 80% of them singletons, with less than 3% in the top ten. This CDR3 is 14 amino acids long. V was clipped by 4 bases and J by 7 bases; unmatched bases: 11. Per the germline V gene, CDR1 is GTSNPN and CDR2 is SVGIG (reference sequence).

This clonotype originated in a human donor with acute or convalescent COVID-19. The donor label of this sample is uncertain. Sequenced: peripheral blood. The V call is TRBV30, the J call TRBJ2-7, with 9 nucleotides matching TRBD1. The DNA of the CDR3 is TGTGCCTGGACTAAACAGGGGGCGTGGGAAGAGCAGTACTTC. As protein: CAWTKQGAWEEQYF.